Below are 21 T cell receptor beta chains sequenced from a single sample in a study of cytomegalovirus exposure and HLA in healthy donors. This PCR relied on a set of 60 Vbeta primers and 13 Jbeta primers. Libraries were prepared by immunoSEQ multiplex PCR; TCRdb keeps only in-frame clonotypes and omits some of them. Of 240,000 or so clones in the sample, over 80% were seen once. The sample consisted of PBMCs. All receptors derive from a woman aged 40-49 years in good health and CMV-seropositive.

This rearrangement joins TRBV11-2 to TRBJ2-5; the D gene is possibly TRBD1 (6 bases). CDR1 SGHAT and CDR2 FQNNGV come from the germline V gene. V shed 1 base and J shed 5 bases, with 17 bases lying between them. The CDR3 has 16 residues. The CDR3 DNA follows: TGTGCCAGCAGCTTAGTTGGGGGCGTGTTTCCGGAGACCCAGTACTTC. Translated, it gives CASSLVGGVFPETQYF.

J is TRBJ1-2 and V is TRBV25-1, with D uncertain. Germline V lookup: CDR1 MGHDK, CDR2 SYGVNS. The CDR3 spans 13 residues. The V gene lost 5 bases and the J gene lost 2 bases, with 9 bases spanning the gap. This CDR3 is CASSPNTNYGYTF. Here the CDR3 DNA reads TGTGCCAGCAGTCCCAACACAAACTATGGCTACACCTTC.

This clone was picked up a small number of times. The gene calls are TRBV10-3 and TRBJ2-5; 7 bases align to TRBD2. CDR3 length equals 14 residues. The germline gives CDR1 ENHRY, CDR2 SYGVKD. V lost 0 bases and J lost 4; bases outside the gene matches: 2. Here the CDR3 DNA reads TGTGCCATCAGTGAGTCAGCGGGGCTAGAGACCCAGTACTTC. Its protein product is CAISESAGLETQYF.

This chain uses TRBV7-6 with TRBJ2-2, with 8 bases identical to TRBD2. Germline V gene lookup returns CDR1 SGHVS and CDR2 FNYEAQ. V was pared by 9 bases and J by 0 bases, with 9 bases of the junction left unmatched. The CDR3 sequence is 16 residues long. The CDR3 sequence is CASGREAVSNTGELFF. The DNA for the CDR3 is TGTGCCAGTGGGCGGGAGGCCGTCTCGAACACCGGGGAGCTGTTTTTT.

The CDR3 nucleotides are TGTGCCTCCAATTCCGGGACTAGCGGCCTTCGTGAGCAGTTCTTC. Translated: CASNSGTSGLREQFF. The gene calls are TRBV6-5 and TRBJ2-1; 11 bases fit TRBD2. V was clipped by 11 bases and J by 9 bases; unmatched bases: 15. The length of the CDR3 is 15 residues. The V gene's germline CDR1 is MNHEY and CDR2 SVGAGI.

J is TRBJ1-2 and V is TRBV6-6; a weak D match, TRBD1 (5 bases). CDR1 is MNHNY and CDR2 is SVGAGI in the germline V gene (reference sequence). CDR3 size: 15 residues. Deletions cut 0 bases from V and 6 bases from J, with 14 bases between. The CDR3 region has the DNA TGTGCCAGCAGTTACTCGATAGGGGCGACGGATGGCTACACCTTC. It is translated as CASSYSIGATDGYTF.

This chain joins TRBV4-3 and TRBJ1-4, with a weak D call TRBD1 (5 bases). Trimming took 2 bases from V and 7 from J, leaving 8 bases between them. Germline V CDR1 and CDR2: LGHNA, YSLEER. This CDR3 spans 13 amino acids. CDR3 nucleotides: TGCGCCAGCAGCCAAATCGGGGGTGAAAAACTGTTTTTT. This encodes CASSQIGGEKLFF.

This chain uses TRBV7-8 with TRBJ2-5, with 12 bases that match TRBD2. The J call may be mistaken, given a closer DNA end match to TRBJ2-7. CDR3 size: 17 residues. The germline CDR1 and CDR2 sequences are SGHVS and FQNEAQ. The CDR3 coding sequence is TGTGCCAGCAGCCAAGTAGGACTAGCGGGGCGTGGGTACGAGCAGTACTTC. It encodes CASSQVGLAGRGYEQYF.

This chain connects TRBV18 to TRBJ2-2; 9 positions agree with TRBD2. CDR1 is KGHSH, CDR2 LQKENI, per germline. V lost 3 bases and J lost 4; bases outside the gene matches: 15. The CDR3 has 19 amino acids. CDR3: CASSPLVSAIAGVTGELFF. The CDR3 nucleotides are TGTGCCAGCTCACCCTTGGTCTCTGCCATAGCGGGAGTCACCGGGGAGCTGTTTTTT. The entire variable domain, with the rest obtained from reference TRBV18 and TRBJ2-2, is as follows: NAGVMQNPRHLVRRRGQEARLRCSPMKGHSHVYWYRQLPEEGLKFMVYLQKENIIDESGMPKERFSAEFPKEGPSILRIQQVVRGDSAAYFCASSPLVSAIAGVTGELFFGEGSRLTVL.

The chain is built from TRBV10-1 and TRBJ2-3; TRBD2 agrees at 8 bases. This CDR3 comprises 19 residues. V trimming: 2 bases; J trimming: 2 bases; junction bases outside the gene matches: 15. CDR1 and CDR2 (germline): WNHNN, SYGVQD (reference sequence). CDR3 loop: CASSEGSQTREGHTDTQYF. Written as DNA, the CDR3 is TGCGCCAGCAGTGAGGGGAGTCAGACCCGGGAGGGGCACACAGATACGCAGTATTTT.

This clone was counted a few times. This chain uses TRBV2 with TRBJ1-1, with D perhaps TRBD1 (5 bases). Germline CDR1 reads SNHLY; CDR2 reads FYNNEI. The ends were cut back, 8 bases at V and 1 base at J, with 5 bases in the middle. The CDR3 runs to 11 residues. The CDR3 sequence is CASGANTEAFF. For the CDR3, the DNA is TGTGCCAGCGGGGCGAACACTGAAGCTTTCTTT.

The gene calls are TRBV7-9 and TRBJ1-4; 7 bases line up with TRBD1. The germline CDR1 and CDR2 sequences are SEHNR and FQNEAQ (reference sequence). V shed 2 bases, J shed 10 bases, and the junction held 4 bases outside the gene matches. The CDR3 is made up of 13 amino acids. The CDR3 DNA reads TGTGCCAGCAGCTTATCCGCAGGGGGAAAACTGTTTTTT. Translating it yields CASSLSAGGKLFF. Complete variable domain (other parts from reference TRBV7-9 and TRBJ1-4): DTGVSQNPRHKITKRGQNVTFRCDPISEHNRLYWYRQTLGQGPEFLTYFQNEAQLEKSRLLSDRFSAERPKGSFSTLEIQRTEQGDSAMYLCASSLSAGGKLFFGSGTQLSVL.

This clone showed up just a few times. This chain links TRBV4-3 with TRBJ1-1, with 9 bases lining up with TRBD1. Germline lookup yields CDR1 LGHNA and CDR2 YSLEER. The CDR3 covers 14 residues. J gave up 7 bases and V 4 bases, and 7 bases lay outside the gene matches. The CDR3 sequence is CASSRLTGQGEAFF. Here the CDR3 DNA reads TGCGCCAGCAGCCGACTGACGGGACAGGGTGAAGCTTTCTTT.

The chain employs TRBV6-1 and TRBJ2-5; tentative D call: TRBD1 (6 bases). V was pared by 6 bases and J by 2 bases, with 13 bases between. The CDR3 extends over 14 amino acids. Germline V gene lookup returns CDR1 MNHNS and CDR2 SASEGT. The CDR3 DNA follows: TGTGCCAGCAGGCGCAGACAGGAACAAGAGACCCAGTACTTC. Its protein product is CASRRRQEQETQYF.

The chain links TRBV11-2 to TRBJ1-3; no clear D gene. The CDR3 has 14 amino acids. The V end lost 2 bases, the J end lost 0 bases, and 5 bases lay between the germline ends. Germline V gene sequence: CDR1 SGHAT, CDR2 FQNNGV. The CDR3 reads CASSLSGSGNTIYF. In DNA, the CDR3 is TGTGCCAGCAGCTTATCAGGCTCTGGAAACACCATATATTTT.

This clone has just a few counts. The rearrangement uses TRBV28 and TRBJ1-2, with D possibly TRBD1 on 6 matching bases. This CDR3 has 18 amino acids. Trimming left V 5 bases short and J 3 bases short, with 25 bases between. Germline V gives CDR1 MDHEN, CDR2 SYDVKM. The CDR3 bases are TGTGCCAGCAGTCTCGACCCGTCGGGCAGGGGTAGGGACTATGGCTACACCTTC. This gives the protein CASSLDPSGRGRDYGYTF.

The CDR3 region is CASSQVHRSNYGYTF. In DNA form, the CDR3 reads TGTGCCAGCAGCCAAGTACACAGGTCTAACTATGGCTACACCTTC. The gene calls are TRBV4-2 and TRBJ1-2, with a tentative D call TRBD1 (5 bases). This CDR3 contains 15 residues. Trimming left V 1 base short and J 0 bases short, with 9 bases between. The germline V gene encodes CDR1 LGHNA and CDR2 YNFKEQ.

The chain is built from TRBV5-5 and TRBJ2-6; D is undetermined. This CDR3 spans 17 amino acids. V lost 2 bases and J lost 1, with 13 bases in between. Germline V lookup: CDR1 SGHKS, CDR2 YYEKEE (reference sequence). The CDR3 reads CASSFWRAGSGANVLTF. Written as DNA, the CDR3 is TGTGCCAGCAGCTTTTGGCGAGCCGGGTCTGGGGCCAACGTCCTGACTTTC. The full variable domain, completed using reference TRBV5-5 and TRBJ2-6, is DAGVTQSPTHLIKTRGQQVTLRCSPISGHKSVSWYQQVLGQGPQFIFQYYEKEERGRGNFPDRFSARQFPNYSSELNVNALLLGDSALYLCASSFWRAGSGANVLTFGAGSRLTVL.

V is TRBV28 and J is TRBJ2-7; the D gene is possibly TRBD1 (6 bases). V was clipped by 6 bases and J by 5 bases, with 20 bases between them. CDR3 length: 15 residues. Looked up from germline, CDR1 is MDHEN and CDR2 is SYDVKM. The DNA of the CDR3 is TGTGCCAGCAGCCGAATAAGATCAGGGGAGAACGAGCAGTACTTC. Residues: CASSRIRSGENEQYF.

The CDR3 region is CASSHRDREYSGNTIYF. The CDR3 DNA sequence: TGTGCCAGCAGCCACCGGGACAGGGAGTACTCTGGAAACACCATATATTTT. The rearrangement links TRBV5-6 to TRBJ1-3, with TRBD1 identical over 9 bases. With 4 bases clipped from V and 0 bases from J, the junction kept 8 bases outside the gene matches. Germline values: CDR1 SGHDT, CDR2 YYEEEE. The CDR3 is 17 residues long.

In this sample, this clone turned up once. The chain joins TRBV6-1 to TRBJ2-5, with 15 bases fitting TRBD2. The CDR3 length is 17 residues. The V and J ends lost 4 bases and 4 bases, in that order; junction bases with no gene match: 7. The germline CDR1 and CDR2 sequences are MNHNS and SASEGT. CDR3: CASSGWGLAGGLETQYF. CDR3 coding DNA: TGTGCCAGCAGTGGGTGGGGACTAGCGGGAGGTTTAGAGACCCAGTACTTC.